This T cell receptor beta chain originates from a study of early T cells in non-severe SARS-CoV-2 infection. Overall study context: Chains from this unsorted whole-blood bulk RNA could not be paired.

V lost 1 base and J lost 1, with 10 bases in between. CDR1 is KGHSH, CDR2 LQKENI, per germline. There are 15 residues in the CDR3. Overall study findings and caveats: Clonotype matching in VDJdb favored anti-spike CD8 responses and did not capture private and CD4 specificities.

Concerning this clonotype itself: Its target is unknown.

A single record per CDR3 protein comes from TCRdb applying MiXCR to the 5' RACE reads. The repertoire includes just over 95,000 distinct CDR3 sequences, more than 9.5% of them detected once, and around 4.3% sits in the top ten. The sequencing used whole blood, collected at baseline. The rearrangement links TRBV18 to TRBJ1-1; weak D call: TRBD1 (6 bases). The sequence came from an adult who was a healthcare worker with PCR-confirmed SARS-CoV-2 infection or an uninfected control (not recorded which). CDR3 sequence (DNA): TGTGCCAGCTCACCACGTCCAGGGGAGAACACTGAAGCTTTCTTT. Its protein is CASSPRPGENTEAFF.